This passage covers 2 T cell receptor beta chains from one sample sequenced in a study of T cell repertoires in cytomegalovirus infection. TCRdb processed the reads anew with MiXCR; each CDR3 protein has one entry. The profile covers about 830,000 distinct CDR3 sequences, with approximately 32% appearing a single time and 9.5% to 15% taken by the ten largest. Their cognate antigens are unknown. The sample in question was cultured CD8+ T cells from PBMCs, obtained from culture after CMV antigen stimulation. These receptors came from a human donor in good health (CMV status not recorded). Some clones in this sample may be carry-over from other donors' samples.

The chain carries TRBV12-3 or TRBV12-4 and TRBJ1-6, with D possibly being TRBD1 (6 bases). The CDR3 consists of 17 residues. Trimming took off 3 bases at V and 2 bases at J, with 14 bases between the two ends. The CDR3 sequence is CASSFYPTGPYNSPLHF. CDR3 coding DNA: TGTGCCAGCAGTTTCTACCCGACAGGACCCTATAATTCACCCCTCCACTTT.

A few counts support this clonotype. This chain connects TRBV19 to TRBJ2-4, with 9 positions matching TRBD1. Trimming cost V 5 bases and J 8 bases; bases outside gene matches: 7. Germline CDR1 LNHDA, CDR2 SQIVND (reference sequence). CDR3 length equals 14 residues. CDR3 protein: CASSPGTGSHIQYF. In nucleotides, the CDR3 is TGTGCCAGTAGTCCAGGGACAGGGAGTCACATTCAGTACTTC.